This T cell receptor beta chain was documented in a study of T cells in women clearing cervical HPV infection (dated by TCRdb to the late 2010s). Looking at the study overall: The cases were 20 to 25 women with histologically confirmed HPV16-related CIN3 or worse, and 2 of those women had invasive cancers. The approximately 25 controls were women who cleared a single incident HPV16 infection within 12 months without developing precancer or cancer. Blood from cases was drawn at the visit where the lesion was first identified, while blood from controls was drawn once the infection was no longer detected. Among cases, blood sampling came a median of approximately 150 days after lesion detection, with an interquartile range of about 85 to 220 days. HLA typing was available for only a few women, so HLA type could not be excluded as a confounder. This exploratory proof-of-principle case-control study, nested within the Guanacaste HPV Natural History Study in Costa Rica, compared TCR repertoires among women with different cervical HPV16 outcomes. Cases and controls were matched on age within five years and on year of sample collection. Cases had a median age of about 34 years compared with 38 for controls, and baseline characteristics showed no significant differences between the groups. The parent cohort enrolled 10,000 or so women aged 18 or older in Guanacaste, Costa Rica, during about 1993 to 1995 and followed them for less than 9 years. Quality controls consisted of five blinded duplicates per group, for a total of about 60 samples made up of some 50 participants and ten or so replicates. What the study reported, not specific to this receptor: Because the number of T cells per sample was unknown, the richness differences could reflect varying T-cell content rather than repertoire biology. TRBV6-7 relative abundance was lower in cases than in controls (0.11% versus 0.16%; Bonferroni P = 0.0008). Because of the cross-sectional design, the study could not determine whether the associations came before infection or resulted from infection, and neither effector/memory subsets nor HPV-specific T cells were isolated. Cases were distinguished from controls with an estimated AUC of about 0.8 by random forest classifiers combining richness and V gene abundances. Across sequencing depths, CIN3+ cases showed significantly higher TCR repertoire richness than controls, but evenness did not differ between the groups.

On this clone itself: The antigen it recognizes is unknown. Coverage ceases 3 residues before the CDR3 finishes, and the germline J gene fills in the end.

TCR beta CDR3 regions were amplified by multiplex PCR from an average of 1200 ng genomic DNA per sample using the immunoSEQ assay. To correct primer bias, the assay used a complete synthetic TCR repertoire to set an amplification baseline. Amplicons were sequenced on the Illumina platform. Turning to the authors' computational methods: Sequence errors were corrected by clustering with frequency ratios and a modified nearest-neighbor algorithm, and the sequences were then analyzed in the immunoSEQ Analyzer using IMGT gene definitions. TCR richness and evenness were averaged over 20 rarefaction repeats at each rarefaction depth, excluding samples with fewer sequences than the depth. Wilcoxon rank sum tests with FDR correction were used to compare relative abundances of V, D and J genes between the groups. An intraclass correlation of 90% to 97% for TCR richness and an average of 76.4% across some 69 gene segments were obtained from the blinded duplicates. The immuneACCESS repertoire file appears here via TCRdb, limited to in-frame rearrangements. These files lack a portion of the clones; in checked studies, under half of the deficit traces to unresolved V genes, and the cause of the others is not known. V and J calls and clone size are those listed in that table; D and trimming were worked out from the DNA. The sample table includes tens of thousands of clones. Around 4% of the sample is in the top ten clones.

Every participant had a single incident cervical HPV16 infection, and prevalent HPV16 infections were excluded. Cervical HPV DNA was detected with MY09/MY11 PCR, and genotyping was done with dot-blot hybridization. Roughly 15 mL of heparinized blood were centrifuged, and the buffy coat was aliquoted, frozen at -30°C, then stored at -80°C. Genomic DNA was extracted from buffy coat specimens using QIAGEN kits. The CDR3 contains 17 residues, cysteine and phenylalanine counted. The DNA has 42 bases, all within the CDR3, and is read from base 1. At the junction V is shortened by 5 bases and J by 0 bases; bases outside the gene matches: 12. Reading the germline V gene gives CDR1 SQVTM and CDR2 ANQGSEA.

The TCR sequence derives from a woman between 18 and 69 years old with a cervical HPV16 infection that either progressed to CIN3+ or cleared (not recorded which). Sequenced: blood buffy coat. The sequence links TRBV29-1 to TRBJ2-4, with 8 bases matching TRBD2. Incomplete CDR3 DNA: TGCAGCGTTCTGGGGGCGGGGGGACCTCTAGCCAAAAACATT. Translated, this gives CSVLGAGGPLAKNI. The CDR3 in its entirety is CSVLGAGGPLAKNIQYF.